The subject of this entry is one T cell receptor beta chain. The antigen is undetermined. The sample belongs to a study of T cell responses to AZD1222 COVID-19 vaccine. Study findings and constraints: Only 5 or 6 people who got AZD1222 tested seropositive at baseline. There were mostly white British donors and more females than males, and clonal diversity was possibly underestimated.

Assay used: immunoSEQ multiplex PCR; TCRdb lists only in-frame clones, some missing. The data show approximately 100,000 clones, with about 89% seen just once and 9.5% to 13% held by the top ten. The sequence was obtained from an adult who received the AZD1222 COVID-19 vaccine. The source material was peripheral blood, sampled 28 days after the second AZD1222 dose.

This chain's CDR3 is CASSLRMSSRGTNSPLHF. In DNA form, the CDR3 reads TGTGCCAGCAGCTTACGGATGAGTAGTAGGGGGACTAATTCACCCCTCCACTTT. This chain connects TRBV7-9 to TRBJ1-6; D might be TRBD1 (6 bases). Between the trimmed V and J ends, which lost 2 bases and 6 bases, there was a span of 20 bases. Germline assignment: CDR1 SEHNR and CDR2 FQNEAQ (reference sequence). This CDR3 is 18 amino acids long.